A selection of T cell receptor beta chains follows, all from one sample in a study of vaccination effects on CD4 cells after COVID-19. Measured with immunoSEQ multiplex PCR; TCRdb has only the in-frame clones, and not every one. Of some 40,000 clones in the sample, about 73% were seen once. No antigen has been assigned to these receptors. This sample comprised CD4+ T cells from PBMCs cultured with HCoV-NL63 spike peptides, obtained before COVID-19 vaccination. The receptors shown here come from a human donor who had a prior SARS-CoV-2 infection. The CDR3 runs from the conserved cysteine through the conserved F or W. A D gene is named only where the DNA matches it firmly. Only part of the rows carry a size: once, few, many, or a class if the clone is expanded.

J	V	size	D	CDR3	DNA
TRBJ1-1	TRBV3-1/TRBV3-2	-	-	CASRPQGFSTEAFF	TGTGCCAGCAGGCCACAGGGTTTTAGCACTGAAGCTTTCTTT
TRBJ1-4	TRBV7-9	-	TRBD1	CASSLRDRPEKLFF	TGTGCCAGCAGCCTCCGGGACAGGCCTGAAAAACTGTTTTTT
TRBJ2-5	TRBV11-3	-	-	CASSLLPGSDRLETQYF	TGTGCCAGCAGCTTACTGCCCGGCTCCGACCGTCTAGAGACCCAGTACTTC
TRBJ1-5	TRBV24-1	-	-	CATSNLESNQPQHF	TGTGCCACCAGTAATCTCGAGAGCAATCAGCCCCAGCATTTT
TRBJ2-7	TRBV7-2	-	-	CASSLQPSTYEQYF	TGTGCCAGCAGCTTGCAACCGAGCACCTACGAGCAGTACTTC
TRBJ2-2	TRBV7-9	-	-	CASSFGGGGTGELFF	TGTGCCAGCAGCTTCGGAGGGGGGGGCACCGGGGAGCTGTTTTTT
TRBJ2-6	TRBV4-3	-	-	CASSQGFGDGANVLTF	TGCGCCAGCAGCCAAGGGTTCGGGGATGGGGCCAACGTCCTGACTTTC
TRBJ1-4	TRBV4-3	-	TRBD1	CASSQGQAGNEKLFF	TGCGCCAGCAGCCAGGGACAGGCTGGAAATGAAAAACTGTTTTTT
TRBJ1-2	TRBV7-2	-	-	CASSLNRVNYYGYTF	TGTGCCAGCAGCTTAAACAGGGTAAACTACTATGGCTACACCTTC
TRBJ2-5	TRBV7-2	-	TRBD2	CASSSPSGRAETQYF	TGTGCCAGCAGCTCGCCTAGCGGGAGGGCAGAGACCCAGTACTTC
TRBJ1-5	TRBV19	-	-	CASSKPQSHQPQHF	TGTGCCAGTAGTAAACCCCAATCGCATCAGCCCCAGCATTTT
TRBJ2-7	TRBV5-5	-	TRBD2	CASSSGYGGGSYEQYF	TGTGCCAGCAGCTCCGGTTACGGCGGGGGATCTTACGAGCAGTACTTC
TRBJ1-2	TRBV18	-	TRBD1	CASSRDSSFGYTF	TGTGCCAGCTCACGGGACAGTTCCTTTGGCTACACCTTC
TRBJ1-2	TRBV6-5	few	TRBD1	CASRAGTGLYGYTF	TGTGCCAGCAGGGCCGGGACAGGACTTTATGGCTACACCTTC
TRBJ1-6	TRBV19	once	-	CASSGGTGNPADSPLHF	TGTGCCAGTAGTGGCGGAACAGGGAACCCCGCGGATTCACCCCTCCACTTT
TRBJ2-1	TRBV11-2	-	TRBD1	CASSRNNPGQGYNEQFF	TGTGCCAGCAGCCGTAATAATCCGGGACAGGGCTACAATGAGCAGTTCTTC
TRBJ2-4	TRBV7-3	-	-	CASSPVAGRLDIQYF	TGTGCCAGCAGCCCCGTTGCCGGCCGGCTCGACATTCAGTACTTC
TRBJ2-2	TRBV29-1	-	TRBD1	CSVVDRATGELFF	TGCAGCGTGGTAGACAGGGCCACCGGGGAGCTGTTTTTT
TRBJ2-2	TRBV5-4	-	TRBD1	CASSAAGQGTGTGELFF	TGTGCCAGCAGCGCCGCTGGACAGGGGACTGGTACCGGGGAGCTGTTTTTT
TRBJ2-1	TRBV24-1	few	TRBD2	CATSDAGTSGGYEQFF	TGTGCCACCTCCGACGCCGGGACTAGCGGGGGATATGAGCAGTTCTTC
TRBJ2-2	TRBV7-2	-	-	CASSFGGSYTGELFF	TGTGCCAGCAGCTTTGGTGGGTCATACACCGGGGAGCTGTTTTTT
TRBJ2-7	TRBV7-9	-	TRBD2	CASSLGRGGYEQYF	TGTGCCAGCAGCTTGGGCCGGGGGGGCTACGAGCAGTACTTC
TRBJ2-3	TRBV21-1	-	-	CASSTGPGGWEDTQYF	TGTGCCAGCAGCACAGGCCCTGGGGGCTGGGAAGATACGCAGTATTTT
TRBJ2-7	TRBV6-6	-	TRBD2	CASSYSSSGSSYEQYF	TGTGCCAGCAGTTACTCATCCAGCGGGAGCTCCTACGAGCAGTACTTC
TRBJ2-1	TRBV6-5	-	-	CASSFSAGYNEQFF	TGTGCCAGCAGTTTCAGCGCGGGGTACAATGAGCAGTTCTTC
TRBJ2-2	TRBV7-2	few	-	CASSIMNAPNTGELFF	TGTGCCAGCAGTATCATGAACGCCCCGAACACCGGGGAGCTGTTTTTT
TRBJ1-4	TRBV5-4	-	TRBD1	CASSSGGFGEKLFF	TGTGCCAGCAGCTCAGGGGGGTTCGGTGAAAAACTGTTTTTT
TRBJ1-2	TRBV7-9	-	-	CASRPGQYGYTF	TGTGCCAGCAGACCTGGACAATATGGCTACACCTTC
TRBJ2-5	TRBV5-6	-	TRBD2	CASSFGGGQETQYF	TGTGCCAGCAGCTTTGGGGGGGGCCAAGAGACCCAGTACTTC
TRBJ2-7	TRBV24-1	-	TRBD2	CATSGGGSYEQYF	TGTGCCACCAGTGGCGGGGGATCCTACGAGCAGTACTTC
TRBJ1-5	TRBV6-5	-	TRBD1	CASSYTGDQPQHF	TGTGCCAGCAGTTACACAGGGGATCAGCCCCAGCATTTT
TRBJ1-1	TRBV3-1/TRBV3-2	-	-	CASSPNGGMAFF	TGTGCCAGCAGCCCGAACGGGGGGATGGCTTTCTTT
TRBJ2-1	TRBV6-6	few	-	CASSSTEPNEQFF	TGTGCCAGCAGCTCTACCGAACCGAATGAGCAGTTCTTC
TRBJ2-1	TRBV4-3	-	TRBD1	CASSELDREVNEQFF	TGCGCCAGCAGCGAGTTGGACAGGGAAGTCAATGAGCAGTTCTTC
TRBJ2-7	TRBV5-1	few	-	CASSLDPNLEQYF	TGCGCCAGCAGCTTAGACCCGAATCTTGAGCAGTACTTC
TRBJ1-5	TRBV7-8	-	TRBD1	CASSLQGAWGQPQHF	TGTGCCAGCAGCCTGCAGGGGGCGTGGGGTCAGCCCCAGCATTTT
TRBJ2-6	TRBV7-8	-	-	CASTRRANVLTF	TGTGCCAGCACCCGCCGGGCCAACGTCCTGACTTTC
TRBJ1-3	TRBV21-1	-	-	CASSPYPGVSKAGNTIYF	TGTGCCAGCAGCCCATACCCAGGGGTTTCGAAGGCTGGAAACACCATATATTTT
TRBJ2-7	TRBV10-3	-	-	CAISENSISEQYF	TGTGCCATCAGTGAGAACTCAATTAGCGAGCAGTACTTC
TRBJ1-3	TRBV7-2	-	-	CASSFWTASGNTIYF	TGTGCCAGCAGCTTTTGGACGGCCTCTGGAAACACCATATATTTT
TRBJ2-2	TRBV3-1/TRBV3-2	-	TRBD2	CASSQDRGEWFTGELFF	TGTGCCAGCAGCCAAGATCGGGGGGAGTGGTTCACCGGGGAGCTGTTTTTT
TRBJ2-7	TRBV19	-	TRBD1	CASSIGWGTVTYEQYF	TGTGCCAGTAGTATCGGGTGGGGGACAGTGACCTACGAGCAGTACTTC
TRBJ2-5	TRBV5-1	-	-	CASSLSPQGGQETQYF	TGCGCCAGCAGCTTGTCCCCCCAGGGAGGCCAAGAGACCCAGTACTTC
TRBJ2-4	TRBV6-1	-	-	CASRITSINIQYF	TGTGCCAGCAGGATAACTAGCATCAACATTCAGTACTTC
TRBJ2-7	TRBV7-9	few	TRBD2	CASSLEFGGSGYEQYF	TGTGCCAGCAGCTTAGAATTCGGCGGGAGTGGCTACGAGCAGTACTTC
TRBJ1-1	TRBV2	-	-	CASSDNRDMNTEAFF	TGTGCCAGCAGTGATAACCGTGACATGAACACTGAAGCTTTCTTT
TRBJ2-7	TRBV5-4	-	-	CASSFEGSSYEQYF	TGTGCCAGCAGCTTTGAGGGGAGCTCCTACGAGCAGTACTTC
TRBJ2-7	TRBV2	-	-	CASQAGTYEQYF	TGTGCCAGCCAGGCTGGAACTTACGAGCAGTACTTC
TRBJ1-1	TRBV7-3	few	TRBD1	CASSATGVDTEAFF	TGTGCCAGCAGCGCGACAGGGGTCGACACTGAAGCTTTCTTT
TRBJ2-5	TRBV3-1/TRBV3-2	-	TRBD2	CASSQIRTSGQETQYF	TGTGCCAGCAGCCAAATTAGGACTAGCGGACAAGAGACCCAGTACTTC
TRBJ1-1	TRBV20-1	few	-	CSASLNTEAFF	TGCAGTGCTAGTCTCAACACTGAAGCTTTCTTT